The 19 T cell receptor beta chains in this list originate from one sample, sequenced in a study of cytomegalovirus exposure and HLA in healthy donors. The PCR ran on 60 Vbeta and 13 Jbeta primers. Sequenced by immunoSEQ multiplex PCR; TCRdb stores in-frame clones only, minus some. This listing includes more than 60,000 clones. Sequencing was done on a sample of PBMCs. These receptors were obtained from a boy aged 10-17 years in good health and CMV-seronegative.

The CDR3 DNA is TGTGCCAGCAGCGGAGATAGACTAGCGGGCCAAGAGACCCAGTACTTC. It translates to CASSGDRLAGQETQYF. V and J are TRBV9 and TRBJ2-5; 10 bases match TRBD2. Germline V CDR1 and CDR2: SGDLS, YYNGEE. The length of the CDR3 is 16 residues. V trimming: 3 bases; J trimming: 1 base; junction bases outside the gene matches: 6.

The gene calls are TRBV12-5 and TRBJ2-5, with 7 bases matching TRBD1. Germline CDR1 reads LGHNT; CDR2 reads FRNRAP. CDR3 length: 17 residues. V dropped 1 base and J dropped 1; count of bases not matched to a gene: 9. CDR3 residues: CASGLGGAQGLQETQYF. Written as DNA, the CDR3 is TGTGCTAGTGGTTTGGGGGGCGCACAGGGGCTCCAAGAGACCCAGTACTTC.

The genes are TRBV2 and TRBJ2-2, with 9 bases aligning to TRBD2. The germline V gene has CDR1 SNHLY and CDR2 FYNNEI. The CDR3 covers 17 residues. Trimming cost V 0 bases and J 8 bases; bases outside gene matches: 10. This CDR3 reads CASSEALLAGPGGELFF. The DNA of the CDR3 is TGTGCCAGCAGTGAAGCGCTTCTAGCGGGGCCAGGTGGGGAGCTGTTTTTT.

This chain joins TRBV7-6 and TRBJ2-1; 8 bases are shared with TRBD2. This CDR3 is built from 16 residues. CDR1 and CDR2 from the germline V gene are SGHVS and FNYEAQ. The J segment lost 5 bases and the V segment lost 5 bases, leaving 11 bases of the junction unmatched. CDR3 sequence: CASSPIRSGGNNEQFF. DNA of the CDR3: TGTGCCAGCAGCCCCATCCGGAGCGGGGGTAACAATGAGCAGTTCTTC.

The gene calls are TRBV6-1 and TRBJ2-6, with TRBD1 as a possible D gene (5 bases). With 7 bases removed from V and 4 bases from J, the gap between germline ends came to 11 bases. Germline V gives CDR1 MNHNS, CDR2 SASEGT. This CDR3 region has 14 residues. The CDR3 region has the DNA TGTGCCAGCACACAGGTGTCGGGGGCCAACGTCCTGACTTTC. The encoded protein is CASTQVSGANVLTF.

This chain connects TRBV13 to TRBJ2-5; 7 bases agree with TRBD1. The CDR3 spans 17 residues. Per the germline V gene, CDR1 is PRHDT and CDR2 is FYEKMQ (reference sequence). The V and J ends lost 4 bases and 3 bases, in that order; junction bases with no gene match: 14. In nucleotides, the CDR3 is TGTGCCAGCAGCTCCGCATCCCCCGGGACAGTGAAAGAGACCCAGTACTTC. This sequence encodes CASSSASPGTVKETQYF.

The chain has TRBV27 and TRBJ1-1; the D gene is possibly TRBD1 (5 bases). V was trimmed by 0 bases and J by 5 bases, leaving 10 bases between them. CDR1 and CDR2 from the germline V gene are MNHEY and SMNVEV (reference sequence). This CDR3 spans 14 amino acids. CDR3 loop: CASSLSGGGTEAFF. CDR3 sequence (DNA): TGTGCCAGCAGTTTATCGGGGGGAGGTACTGAAGCTTTCTTT.

The J gene is TRBJ2-2, the V gene TRBV27; D is possibly TRBD1 (6 bases). With 3 bases removed from V and 2 bases from J, the gap between germline ends came to 10 bases. Germline V gene lookup returns CDR1 MNHEY and CDR2 SMNVEV (reference sequence). This CDR3 comprises 15 residues. CDR3 region: CASSLMGANTGELFF. The CDR3 DNA sequence: TGTGCCAGCAGTTTGATGGGGGCCAACACCGGGGAGCTGTTTTTT.

The chain recombines TRBV5-1 with TRBJ1-1, with D unclear. CDR1 is SGHRS, CDR2 YFSETQ, per germline. Deletions cut 3 bases from V and 3 bases from J, with 3 bases between. The CDR3 length is 11 residues. Here the CDR3 DNA reads TGCGCCAGCAGCTCGGACACTGAAGCTTTCTTT. Translating it yields CASSSDTEAFF.

The chain recombines TRBV6-1 with TRBJ2-5, with a possible D match to TRBD2 (7 bases). The V end was cut by 8 bases, the J end by 1 base, with 14 bases between. This CDR3 contains 14 residues. Germline values: CDR1 MNHNS, CDR2 SASEGT. This CDR3 is CASCRGGGQETQYF. As DNA, the CDR3 is TGTGCCAGCTGCCGGGGAGGGGGCCAAGAGACCCAGTACTTC.

The chain is built from TRBV9 and TRBJ1-1; possibly TRBD1 for D (6 bases). The CDR3 length is 14 residues. Trimming stripped 4 bases from V and 4 bases from J, with 14 bases between. CDR1 is SGDLS and CDR2 is YYNGEE in the germline V gene. CDR3 sequence (DNA): TGTGCCAGCAGCCTCGGCGGGGGCGCCACTGAAGCTTTCTTT. Its protein product is CASSLGGGATEAFF. The full variable domain, its missing parts supplied by reference TRBV9 and TRBJ1-1, is DSGVTQTPKHLITATGQRVTLRCSPRSGDLSVYWYQQSLDQGLQFLIQYYNGEERAKGNILERFSAQQFPDLHSELNLSSLELGDSALYFCASSLGGGATEAFFGQGTRLTVV.

The V call is TRBV27, the J call TRBJ2-7; D is possibly TRBD2 (5 bases). Germline V gene data show CDR1 as MNHEY and CDR2 as SMNVEV (reference sequence). Trimming left V 2 bases short and J 0 bases short, with 8 bases between. The CDR3 totals 14 residues. The CDR3 region has the DNA TGTGCCAGCAGTTTAAAAGGGAGCTCCTACGAGCAGTACTTC. This gives the protein CASSLKGSSYEQYF.

The chain has TRBV5-6 and TRBJ2-1, with D perhaps TRBD1 (5 bases). This CDR3 contains 15 residues. V lost 1 base and J lost 1, with 9 bases in between. Germline assignment: CDR1 SGHDT and CDR2 YYEEEE. The CDR3 loop reads CASSLRQGSYNEQFF. CDR3 nucleotides: TGTGCCAGCAGCTTGAGGCAGGGATCCTACAATGAGCAGTTCTTC.

J is TRBJ1-2 and V is TRBV30; 7 bases are shared with TRBD1. In germline, CDR1 is GTSNPN, CDR2 SVGIG (reference sequence). V lost 7 bases and J lost 5; bases outside the gene matches: 10. The CDR3 totals 13 residues. As DNA, the CDR3 is TGTGCCTTAGGGGGCGGGTGGAAGTATGGCTACACCTTC. Residues: CALGGGWKYGYTF. Full variable domain (remainder filled in from reference TRBV30 and TRBJ1-2): SQTIHQWPATLVQPVGSPLSLECTVEGTSNPNLYWYRQAAGRGLQLLFYSVGIGQISSEVPQNLSASRPQDRQFILSSKKLLLSDSGFYLCALGGGWKYGYTFGSGTRLTVV.

The chain links TRBV6-1 to TRBJ1-2; D possibly corresponds to TRBD1 (6 bases). CDR3 length: 14 amino acids. The V gene lost 6 bases and the J gene lost 2 bases, with 13 bases spanning the gap. Per germline, CDR1 MNHNS and CDR2 SASEGT. DNA for the CDR3: TGTGCCAGCAGGGAACAGGGTCCCAACTATGGCTACACCTTC. The encoded protein is CASREQGPNYGYTF.

CDR3: CASRRAGTGVHEQYF. As DNA, the CDR3 is TGCGCCAGCAGGAGAGCTGGGACAGGGGTTCACGAGCAGTACTTC. The chain employs TRBV23-1 and TRBJ2-7, with TRBD1 identical over 10 bases. TRBV23-1 falls under the ORF class, with uncertain function. Unmatched junction bases numbered 10, after V lost 6 bases and J lost 5 bases. The CDR3 runs to 15 residues.

The chain combines TRBV19 with TRBJ2-5, with 7 bases lining up with TRBD2. V trimming: 1 base; J trimming: 7 bases; junction bases outside the gene matches: 12. The CDR3 totals 16 residues. The germline CDR1 and CDR2 sequences are LNHDA and SQIVND (reference sequence). The CDR3 loop reads CASSIVAGTTIGTQYF. The CDR3 coding sequence is TGTGCCAGTAGTATAGTAGCAGGGACTACCATCGGGACCCAGTACTTC. Variable domain in full (rest from reference TRBV19 and TRBJ2-5): DGGITQSPKYLFRKEGQNVTLSCEQNLNHDAMYWYRQDPGQGLRLIYYSQIVNDFQKGDIAEGYSVSREKKESFPLTVTSAQKNPTAFYLCASSIVAGTTIGTQYFGPGTRLLVL.

The CDR3, as DNA: TGTGCCAGCAGCGGGGGGTGGAGGAATAGTGACTATGGCTACACCTTC. Translating gives CASSGGWRNSDYGYTF. This chain uses TRBV5-4 with TRBJ1-2; possibly TRBD1 for D (5 bases). The CDR3 loop spans 16 amino acids. Between the trimmed V and J ends, which lost 4 bases and 3 bases, there was a span of 19 bases. From germline, CDR1 is SGHNT and CDR2 YYREEE (reference sequence).

This rearrangement joins TRBV6-5 to TRBJ2-1; D is perhaps TRBD2 (7 bases). Germline V gene lookup returns CDR1 MNHEY and CDR2 SVGAGI. V gave up 8 bases and J gave up 0 bases, with 11 bases separating them. The CDR3 loop spans 14 amino acids. This chain's CDR3 is CASRGAGSYNEQFF. As DNA, the CDR3 is TGTGCCAGCCGGGGGGCAGGCTCCTACAATGAGCAGTTCTTC.